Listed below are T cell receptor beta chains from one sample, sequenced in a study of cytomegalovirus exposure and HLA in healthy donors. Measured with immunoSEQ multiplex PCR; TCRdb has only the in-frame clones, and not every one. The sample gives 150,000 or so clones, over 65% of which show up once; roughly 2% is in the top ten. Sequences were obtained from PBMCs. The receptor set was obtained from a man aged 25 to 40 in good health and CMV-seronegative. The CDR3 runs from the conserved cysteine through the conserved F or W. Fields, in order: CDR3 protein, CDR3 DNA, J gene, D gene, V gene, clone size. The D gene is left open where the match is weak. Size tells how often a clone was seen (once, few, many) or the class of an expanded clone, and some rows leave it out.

CASRRTGTGIEQFF	TGTGCCAGCAGACGAACCGGGACAGGAATTGAGCAGTTCTTC	TRBJ2-1	TRBD1	TRBV5-4	-
CAWSKAGETQYF	TGTGCCTGGAGCAAGGCGGGGGAGACCCAGTACTTC	TRBJ2-5	-	TRBV30	-
CASSLATLLAGADTQYF	TGTGCCAGCAGCTTGGCCACGTTGCTAGCGGGGGCAGATACGCAGTATTTT	TRBJ2-3	TRBD2	TRBV5-6	-
CASSSTVGGHNQPQHF	TGTGCCAGCAGTTCAACAGTAGGAGGGCACAATCAGCCCCAGCATTTT	TRBJ1-5	-	TRBV27	-
CASSLAGTGYGYTF	TGCGCCAGCAGCTTGGCCGGGACAGGCTATGGCTACACCTTC	TRBJ1-2	TRBD1	TRBV5-1	-
CSVEAGDHGYPF	TGCAGCGTTGAAGCAGGGGATCATGGCTACCCCTTC	TRBJ1-2	-	TRBV29-1	once
CASSQGQGNNSPLHF	TGCGCCAGCAGCCAAGGACAGGGGAATAATTCACCCCTCCACTTT	TRBJ1-6	TRBD1	TRBV4-1	-
CASSLGGRSGGASEQYF	TGCGCCAGCAGCTTGGGGGGAAGGAGCGGGGGGGCCTCCGAGCAGTACTTC	TRBJ2-7	TRBD2	TRBV5-1	-
CASSQEATDQRSAFF	TGCGCCAGCAGCCAAGAGGCCACAGATCAGAGATCAGCTTTCTTT	TRBJ1-1	-	TRBV4-3	-
CASSHRDRLMNTEAFF	TGTGCCAGCAGTCACCGGGACAGACTCATGAACACTGAAGCTTTCTTT	TRBJ1-1	TRBD1	TRBV28	-
CASSLTGGKFGYTF	TGTGCCAGCAGCTTGACAGGGGGCAAGTTCGGCTACACCTTC	TRBJ1-2	TRBD1	TRBV7-2	-
CASIPRRGGELFF	TGTGCCAGCATCCCACGGAGGGGCGGGGAGCTGTTTTTT	TRBJ2-2	-	TRBV5-6	once
CASSSQQGTGELFF	TGTGCCAGCAGCTCGCAACAGGGGACCGGGGAGCTGTTTTTT	TRBJ2-2	TRBD1	TRBV7-3	-
CASSARGGASDTQYF	TGTGCCAGCAGTGCCCGGGGGGGGGCCTCAGATACGCAGTATTTT	TRBJ2-3	TRBD2	TRBV7-9	-
CASSLRLADHVGQFF	TGTGCCAGCAGCCTACGACTAGCGGACCACGTGGGGCAGTTCTTC	TRBJ2-1	TRBD2	TRBV4-2	-
CASSLSQGDTEAFF	TGTGCCAGCAGCTTATCACAGGGGGACACTGAAGCTTTCTTT	TRBJ1-1	TRBD1	TRBV7-9	-
CASRTGESSYNSPLNF	TGTGCCAGCAGAACAGGGGAAAGCTCCTATAATTCACCCCTCAACTTT	TRBJ1-6	TRBD1	TRBV27	-
CASSSGTVWEQYF	TGTGCCAGCAGCTCCGGGACAGTTTGGGAGCAGTACTTC	TRBJ2-7	TRBD1	TRBV5-6	-
CASSPRASGPTDTQYF	TGTGCCAGCAGCCCAAGAGCTAGCGGACCCACAGATACGCAGTATTTT	TRBJ2-3	TRBD2	TRBV6-6	-
CSVEGGGGAIGGYTF	TGCAGCGTTGAAGGTGGAGGGGGCGCGATCGGTGGCTACACCTTC	TRBJ1-2	TRBD1	TRBV29-1	few
CASSDPGVPYGYTF	TGTGCCAGCAGCGACCCGGGGGTACCCTATGGCTACACCTTC	TRBJ1-2	-	TRBV6-6	-
CAISRTGGITYNSPLHF	TGTGCCATCAGTAGGACAGGGGGAATAACCTATAATTCACCCCTCCACTTT	TRBJ1-6	TRBD1	TRBV10-3	-
CASSSLSGGYEQFF	TGTGCCAGCAGCTCACTATCGGGGGGTTATGAGCAGTTCTTC	TRBJ2-1	TRBD2	TRBV7-2	once
CASSHVRGGPTDTQYF	TGTGCCAGCAGCCACGTGAGGGGGGGGCCCACAGATACGCAGTATTTT	TRBJ2-3	-	TRBV7-9	-
CASSLEPGQGPSRTEAFF	TGTGCCAGCAGCTTAGAACCGGGACAGGGGCCATCTAGGACTGAAGCTTTCTTT	TRBJ1-1	TRBD1	TRBV7-2	-
CASSLTSGGSYNEQFF	TGCGCCAGCAGCCTGACTAGCGGGGGGTCCTACAATGAGCAGTTCTTC	TRBJ2-1	TRBD2	TRBV4-1	-
CASSARRGANTQYF	TGTGCCAGCAGCGCCCGAAGGGGCGCCAATACGCAGTATTTT	TRBJ2-3	-	TRBV11-2	-
CASSPTGGYLGTEAFF	TGTGCCAGCAGCCCTACAGGGGGGTACTTGGGCACTGAAGCTTTCTTT	TRBJ1-1	TRBD1	TRBV5-4	-
CASNGPGSYNEQFF	TGTGCCAGCAATGGGCCGGGGTCCTACAATGAGCAGTTCTTC	TRBJ2-1	-	TRBV19	few
CASSLPGQGVTKTYNEQFF	TGTGCCAGCAGCTTACCGGGACAGGGGGTCACCAAGACCTACAATGAGCAGTTCTTC	TRBJ2-1	TRBD1	TRBV7-2	-
CASSWDRNSYEQYF	TGTGCCAGCAGCTGGGACAGGAACTCCTACGAGCAGTACTTC	TRBJ2-7	TRBD1	TRBV7-2	-
CASSGLGLAATDTQYF	TGTGCCAGCAGCGGGCTAGGACTAGCGGCAACAGATACGCAGTATTTT	TRBJ2-3	TRBD2	TRBV9	few
CASSEQGQGLYEQYF	TGTGCCAGCAGTGAACAAGGACAGGGCCTCTACGAGCAGTACTTC	TRBJ2-7	TRBD1	TRBV2	-
CASSGVVNGAQYF	TGTGCCAGCAGTGGAGTAGTCAACGGGGCCCAGTACTTC	TRBJ2-5	-	TRBV6-1	few
CASSFRGKLWNEQFF	TGTGCCAGCAGCTTCAGGGGGAAGCTCTGGAATGAGCAGTTCTTC	TRBJ2-1	TRBD1	TRBV5-6	-
CASSSRGGEYTQYF	TGTGCCAGCAGCTCTAGAGGGGGCGAATATACGCAGTATTTT	TRBJ2-3	TRBD1	TRBV7-9	few
CASSAGAGWAYEQYF	TGTGCCAGCAGCGCTGGGGCAGGATGGGCCTACGAGCAGTACTTC	TRBJ2-7	-	TRBV9	-
CASSFAVGTSGGAADTQYF	TGTGCCAGCAGTTTTGCGGTCGGGACTAGCGGGGGGGCAGCAGATACGCAGTATTTT	TRBJ2-3	TRBD2	TRBV27	-
CASSGRQGTNTEAFF	TGTGCCAGCAGTGGGCGTCAGGGAACGAACACTGAAGCTTTCTTT	TRBJ1-1	-	TRBV6-1	-
CASSIAADSLNTEAFF	TGTGCCAGTAGTATAGCGGCGGACTCGTTGAACACTGAAGCTTTCTTT	TRBJ1-1	-	TRBV19	few
CASSYIPGSNEQFF	TGTGCCAGCAGTTATATACCGGGATCCAATGAGCAGTTCTTC	TRBJ2-1	-	TRBV6-5	-
CASSVYRGNSPLHF	TGTGCCAGCAGCGTATACAGGGGTAACTCACCCCTCCACTTT	TRBJ1-6	TRBD1	TRBV5-6	-
CASTDLGQGNYGYTF	TGTGCCAGCACCGACTTGGGACAGGGAAACTATGGCTACACCTTC	TRBJ1-2	TRBD1	TRBV2	-
CASSVGQGRNQPQNF	TGTGCCAGCAGCGTAGGCCAGGGTAGAAATCAGCCCCAGAATTTT	TRBJ1-5	-	TRBV9	-
CASNEVGTAMNTGELFF	TGTGCCAGCAATGAAGTAGGGACAGCGATGAACACCGGGGAGCTGTTTTTT	TRBJ2-2	TRBD1	TRBV2	-
CASSPDRLYNEQFF	TGTGCCAGCAGCCCCGACAGGTTATACAATGAGCAGTTCTTC	TRBJ2-1	-	TRBV7-2	-
CAWALAGRTVTDTQYF	TGTGCCTGGGCCCTAGCGGGGCGCACCGTCACAGATACGCAGTATTTT	TRBJ2-3	TRBD2	TRBV30	-
CAWSVGRGPTGELFF	TGTGCCTGGAGTGTCGGCAGGGGGCCCACCGGGGAGCTGTTTTTT	TRBJ2-2	TRBD1	TRBV30	-
CASNPSGTRGEQYF	TGTGCCAGCAACCCTTCCGGGACTAGGGGTGAGCAGTACTTC	TRBJ2-5	TRBD2	TRBV6-1	few
CASRGGVYGYTF	TGTGCCAGCAGGGGGGGGGTCTATGGCTACACCTTC	TRBJ1-2	-	TRBV2	-
CASSLTGAGTGHTEAFF	TGTGCCAGCAGCTTAACGGGGGCGGGCACAGGGCACACTGAAGCTTTCTTT	TRBJ1-1	-	TRBV7-3	once
CASSVATGRANYGYTF	TGTGCCAGCAGCGTAGCTACAGGGAGAGCTAACTATGGCTACACCTTC	TRBJ1-2	-	TRBV9	once
CASSQTRIWIQYF	TGTGCCAGCTCCCAGACTAGGATTTGGATTCAGTACTTC	TRBJ2-4	-	TRBV18	-
CATSTRRGGDRNQPQHF	TGTGCCACCAGCACCCGACGTGGGGGGGATCGCAATCAGCCCCAGCATTTT	TRBJ1-5	-	TRBV15	-
CASSLQGSYEQYF	TGTGCCAGCAGTTTACAGGGATCCTACGAGCAGTACTTC	TRBJ2-7	-	TRBV28	few
CASSFNRGSPEAFF	TGTGCCAGCAGCTTTAACAGGGGTAGCCCTGAAGCTTTCTTT	TRBJ1-1	TRBD1	TRBV7-2	-
CASSSPTGGYGYTF	TGTGCCAGCAGTTCCCCCACAGGGGGCTATGGCTACACCTTC	TRBJ1-2	TRBD1	TRBV6-5	-
CASSVGPGNQPQHF	TGTGCCAGCAGCGTAGGGCCAGGCAATCAGCCCCAGCATTTT	TRBJ1-5	-	TRBV9	once